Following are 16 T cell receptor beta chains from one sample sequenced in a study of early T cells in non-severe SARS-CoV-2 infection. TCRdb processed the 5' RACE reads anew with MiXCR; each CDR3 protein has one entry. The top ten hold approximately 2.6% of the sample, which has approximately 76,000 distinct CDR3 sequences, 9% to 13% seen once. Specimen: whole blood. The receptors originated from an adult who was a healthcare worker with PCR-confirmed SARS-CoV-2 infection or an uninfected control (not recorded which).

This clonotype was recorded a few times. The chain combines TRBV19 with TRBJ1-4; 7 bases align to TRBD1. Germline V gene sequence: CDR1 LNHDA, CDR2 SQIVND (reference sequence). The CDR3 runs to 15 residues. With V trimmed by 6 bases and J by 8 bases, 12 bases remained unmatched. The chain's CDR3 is CASSQPLDREEKLFF. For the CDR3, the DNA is TGTGCCAGTAGCCAACCCCTCGACAGGGAGGAAAAACTGTTTTTT.

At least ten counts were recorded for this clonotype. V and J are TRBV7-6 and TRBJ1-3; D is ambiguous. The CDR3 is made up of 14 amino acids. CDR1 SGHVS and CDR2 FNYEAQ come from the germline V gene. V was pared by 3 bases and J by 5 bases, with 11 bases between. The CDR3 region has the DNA TGTGCCAGCAGCTTGGATAATACTCGAAACACCATATATTTT. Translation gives CASSLDNTRNTIYF.

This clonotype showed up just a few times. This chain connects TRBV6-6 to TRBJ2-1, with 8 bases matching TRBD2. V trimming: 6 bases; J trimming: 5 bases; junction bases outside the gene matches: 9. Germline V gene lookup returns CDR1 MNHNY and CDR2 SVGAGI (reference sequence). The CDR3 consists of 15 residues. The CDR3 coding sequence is TGTGCCAGCAGGGAGCGGGAGTTTCCCCACAATGAGCAGTTCTTC. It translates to CASREREFPHNEQFF.

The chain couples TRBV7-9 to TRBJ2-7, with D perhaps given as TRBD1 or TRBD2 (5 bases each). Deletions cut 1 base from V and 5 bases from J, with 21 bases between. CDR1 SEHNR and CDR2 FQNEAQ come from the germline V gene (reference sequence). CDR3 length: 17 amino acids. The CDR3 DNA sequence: TGTGCCAGCAGCTTAGGCGGTGGCGAAAGGGGACCCCACGAGCAGTACTTC. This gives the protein CASSLGGGERGPHEQYF.

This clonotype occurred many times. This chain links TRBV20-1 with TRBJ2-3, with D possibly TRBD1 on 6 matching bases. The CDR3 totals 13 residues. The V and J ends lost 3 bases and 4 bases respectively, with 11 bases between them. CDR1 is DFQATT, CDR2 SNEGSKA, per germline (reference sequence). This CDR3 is CSARTGGPDTQYF. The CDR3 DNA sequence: TGCAGTGCTAGGACAGGAGGACCAGATACGCAGTATTTT.

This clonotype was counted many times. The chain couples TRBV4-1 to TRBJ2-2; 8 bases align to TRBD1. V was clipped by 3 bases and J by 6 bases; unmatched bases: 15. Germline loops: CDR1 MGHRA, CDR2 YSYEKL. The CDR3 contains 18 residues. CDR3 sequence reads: CASSHRLRDRTLAGELFF. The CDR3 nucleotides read TGCGCCAGCAGCCATCGGCTCCGGGACAGGACTCTCGCCGGGGAGCTGTTTTTT.

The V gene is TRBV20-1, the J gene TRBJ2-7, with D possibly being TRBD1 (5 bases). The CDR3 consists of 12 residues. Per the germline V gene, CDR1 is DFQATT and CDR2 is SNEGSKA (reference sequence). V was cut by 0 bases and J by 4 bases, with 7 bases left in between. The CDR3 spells CSARDQGYEQYF. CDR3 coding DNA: TGCAGTGCTAGAGACCAGGGATACGAGCAGTACTTC.

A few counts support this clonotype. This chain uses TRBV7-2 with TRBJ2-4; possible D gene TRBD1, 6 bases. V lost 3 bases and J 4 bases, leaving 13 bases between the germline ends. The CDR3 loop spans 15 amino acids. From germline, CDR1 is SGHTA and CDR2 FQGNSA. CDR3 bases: TGTGCCAGCAGCTTCGGAGGCGGACAGAAAAACATTCAGTACTTC. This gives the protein CASSFGGGQKNIQYF.

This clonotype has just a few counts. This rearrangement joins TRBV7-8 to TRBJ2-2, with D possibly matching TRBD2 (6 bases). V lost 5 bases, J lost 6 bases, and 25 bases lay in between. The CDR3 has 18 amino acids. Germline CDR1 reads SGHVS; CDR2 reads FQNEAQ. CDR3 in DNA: TGTGCCAGCAGCCTCATGATATTGACGGGAGTAGGGGCCGGGGAGCTGTTTTTT. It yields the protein CASSLMILTGVGAGELFF.

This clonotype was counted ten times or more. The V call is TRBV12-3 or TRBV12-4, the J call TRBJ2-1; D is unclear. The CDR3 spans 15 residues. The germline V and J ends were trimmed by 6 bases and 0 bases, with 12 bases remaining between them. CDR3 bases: TGTGCCAGCAGCCATAGTCCTAGCTCCTACAATGAGCAGTTCTTC. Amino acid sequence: CASSHSPSSYNEQFF.

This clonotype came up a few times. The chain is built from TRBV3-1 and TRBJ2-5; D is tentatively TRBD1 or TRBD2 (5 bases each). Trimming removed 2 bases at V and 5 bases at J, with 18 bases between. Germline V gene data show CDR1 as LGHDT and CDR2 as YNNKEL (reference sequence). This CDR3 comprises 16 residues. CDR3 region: CASSQTGPPRAETQYF. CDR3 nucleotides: TGTGCCAGCAGCCAAACGGGGCCGCCGAGGGCGGAGACCCAGTACTTC.

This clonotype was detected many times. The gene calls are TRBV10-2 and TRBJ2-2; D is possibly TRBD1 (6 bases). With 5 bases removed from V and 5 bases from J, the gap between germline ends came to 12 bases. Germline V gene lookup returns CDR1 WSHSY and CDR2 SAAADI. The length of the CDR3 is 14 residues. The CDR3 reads CASSTGIETGELFF. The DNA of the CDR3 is TGCGCCAGCAGTACAGGGATAGAAACCGGGGAGCTGTTTTTT.

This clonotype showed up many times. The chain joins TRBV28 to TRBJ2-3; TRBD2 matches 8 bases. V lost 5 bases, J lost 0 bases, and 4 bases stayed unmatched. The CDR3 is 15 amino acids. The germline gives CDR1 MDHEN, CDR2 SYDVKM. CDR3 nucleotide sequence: TGTGCCAGCAGTCCTAGCGGGCTTAGCACAGATACGCAGTATTTT. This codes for CASSPSGLSTDTQYF.

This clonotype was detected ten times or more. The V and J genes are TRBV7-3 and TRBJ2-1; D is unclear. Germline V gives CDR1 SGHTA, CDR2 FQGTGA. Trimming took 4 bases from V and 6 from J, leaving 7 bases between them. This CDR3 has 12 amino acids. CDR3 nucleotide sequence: TGTGCCAGCAGCTCGTGGGGCAATGAGCAGTTCTTC. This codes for CASSSWGNEQFF. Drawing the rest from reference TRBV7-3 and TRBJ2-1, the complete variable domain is GAGVSQTPSNKVTEKGKYVELRCDPISGHTALYWYRQSLGQGPEFLIYFQGTGAADDSGLPNDRFFAVRPEGSVSTLKIQRTERGDSAVYLCASSSWGNEQFFGPGTRLTVL.

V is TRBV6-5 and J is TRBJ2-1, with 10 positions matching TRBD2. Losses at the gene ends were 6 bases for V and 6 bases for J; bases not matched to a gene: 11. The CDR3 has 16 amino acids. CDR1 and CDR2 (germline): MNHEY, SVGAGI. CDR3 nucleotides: TGTGCCAGCAGCCTTCTGGGGAGCGGGGGGGTCAATGAGCAGTTCTTC. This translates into CASSLLGSGGVNEQFF.

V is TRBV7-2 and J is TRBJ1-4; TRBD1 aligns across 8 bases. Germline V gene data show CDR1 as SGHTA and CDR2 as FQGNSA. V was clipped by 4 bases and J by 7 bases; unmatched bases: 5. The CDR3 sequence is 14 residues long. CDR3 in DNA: TGTGCCAGCAGCTCCAGGGGGCCGGCTGAAAAACTGTTTTTT. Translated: CASSSRGPAEKLFF.